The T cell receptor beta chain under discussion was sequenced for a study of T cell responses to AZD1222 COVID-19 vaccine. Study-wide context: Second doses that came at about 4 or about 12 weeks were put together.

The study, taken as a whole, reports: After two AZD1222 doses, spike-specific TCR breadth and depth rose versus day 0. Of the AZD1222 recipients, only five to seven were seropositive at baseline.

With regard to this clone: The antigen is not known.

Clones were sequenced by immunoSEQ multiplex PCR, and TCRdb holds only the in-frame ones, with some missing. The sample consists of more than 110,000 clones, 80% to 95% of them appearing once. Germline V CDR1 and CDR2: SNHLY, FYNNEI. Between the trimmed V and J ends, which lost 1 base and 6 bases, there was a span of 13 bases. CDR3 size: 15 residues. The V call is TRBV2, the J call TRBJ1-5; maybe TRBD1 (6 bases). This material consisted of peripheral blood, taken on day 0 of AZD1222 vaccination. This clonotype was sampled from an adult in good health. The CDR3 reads CASSEVGLQGQPQHF. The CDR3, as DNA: TGTGCCAGCAGTGAAGTCGGGTTACAGGGTCAGCCCCAGCATTTT.